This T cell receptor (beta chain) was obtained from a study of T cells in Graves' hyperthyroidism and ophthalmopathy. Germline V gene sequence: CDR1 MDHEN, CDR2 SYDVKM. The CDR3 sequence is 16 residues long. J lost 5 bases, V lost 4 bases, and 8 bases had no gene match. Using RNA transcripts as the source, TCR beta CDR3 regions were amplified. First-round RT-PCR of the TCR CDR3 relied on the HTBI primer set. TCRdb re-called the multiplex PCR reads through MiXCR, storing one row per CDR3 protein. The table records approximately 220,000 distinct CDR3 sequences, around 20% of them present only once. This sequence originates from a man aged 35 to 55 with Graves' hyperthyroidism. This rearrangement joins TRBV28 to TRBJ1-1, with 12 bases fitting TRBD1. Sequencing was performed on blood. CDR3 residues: CASSSRDRGQQTEAFF. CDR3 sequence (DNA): TGTGCCAGCAGTTCCCGGGACAGGGGGCAACAGACTGAAGCTTTCTTT.